These 15 T cell receptor beta chains share one sample of origin, sequenced in a study of T-cell memory formation after mild COVID-19. TCRdb passed the 5' RACE reads through MiXCR, listing each CDR3 protein once. The sample lists 300,000 to 400,000 distinct CDR3 sequences, 28% occurring once. Sequencing used PBMCs or a T cell subset sorted from them (not recorded which). The source of these receptors is an adult woman who had mild COVID-19 (a few samples of this study predate the infection). Cell type and time point are not known.

This clonotype appeared a few times. CDR3 protein: CASTQSGVTGELFF. The CDR3, as DNA: TGTGCCAGCACCCAATCGGGTGTGACCGGGGAGCTGTTTTTT. The chain recombines TRBV6-5 with TRBJ2-2, with D unclear. This CDR3 comprises 14 residues. Trimming cost V 7 bases and J 5 bases, with 14 bases left between them. Germline lookup yields CDR1 MNHEY and CDR2 SVGAGI.

This clonotype was seen repeatedly, ten times or more. The junction departs from the called germline gene at one end, perhaps through a read error. The CDR3 spells CASSLVGSSYNEQFF. CDR3 in DNA: TGTGCCAGCAGTTTAGTGGGGAGCTCCTACAATGAGCAGTTCTTC. The chain recombines TRBV5-1 with TRBJ2-1, with D perhaps matching TRBD2 (5 bases). Germline CDR1 is SGHRS and CDR2 is YFSETQ. CDR3 length: 15 amino acids.

Only a few counts were recorded for this clonotype. J is TRBJ1-1 and V is TRBV6-5, with 10 bases matching TRBD1. CDR1 MNHEY and CDR2 SVGAGI come from the germline V gene. The CDR3 consists of 15 residues. The trim removed 6 bases at V and 3 bases at J, leaving 7 bases unmatched. Written as DNA, the CDR3 is TGTGCCAGCAGACCAATCGGGACAGGGGACACTGAAGCTTTCTTT. Its protein product is CASRPIGTGDTEAFF.

In this sample, this clonotype turned up a few times. The rearrangement links TRBV15 to TRBJ2-5; TRBD1 might be the D (6 bases). CDR3 size: 14 residues. The germline V gene has CDR1 LNHNV and CDR2 YYDKDF (reference sequence). Deletions cut 5 bases from V and 1 base from J, with 11 bases between. DNA of the CDR3: TGTGCCACCAGCGGCGCGGACAGCCAAGAGACCCAGTACTTC. Translated: CATSGADSQETQYF.

The chain employs TRBV29-1 and TRBJ1-1; 9 bases fit TRBD1. This CDR3 comprises 12 residues. V was clipped by 4 bases and J by 7 bases; unmatched bases: 4. Per germline, CDR1 SQVTM and CDR2 ANQGSEA. CDR3 in amino acids: CSVGTGANEAFF. The CDR3 bases are TGCAGCGTTGGGACAGGGGCCAATGAAGCTTTCTTT. Full variable domain (missing parts from reference TRBV29-1 and TRBJ1-1): SAVISQKPSRDICQRGTSLTIQCQVDSQVTMMFWYRQQPGQSLTLIATANQGSEATYESGFVIDKFPISRPNLTFSTLTVSNMSPEDSSIYLCSVGTGANEAFFGQGTRLTVV.

This chain joins TRBV29-1 and TRBJ2-7, with TRBD2 identical over 11 bases. J gave up 3 bases and V 3 bases, and 7 bases lay outside the gene matches. This CDR3 has 15 residues. Germline V gene data show CDR1 as SQVTM and CDR2 as ANQGSEA. CDR3 amino acids: CSVDGLAGGDYEQYF. CDR3 DNA sequence: TGCAGCGTTGATGGGCTAGCGGGGGGAGACTACGAGCAGTACTTC.

This clonotype was picked up a small number of times. This chain connects TRBV6-2 or TRBV6-3 to TRBJ1-2, with 7 bases that match TRBD1. Germline V gives CDR1 MNHEY, CDR2 SVGEGT. The CDR3 contains 14 residues. Trimming at V came to 6 bases and at J to 2 bases, leaving 6 bases not matched to a gene. The CDR3: CASSSHRGNYGYTF. The CDR3 nucleotides read TGTGCCAGCAGCTCCCACAGGGGAAACTATGGCTACACCTTC.

V usage is TRBV9 and J usage is TRBJ2-5; 11 bases fit TRBD2. Germline loops: CDR1 SGDLS, CDR2 YYNGEE. Unmatched junction bases numbered 6, after V lost 0 bases and J lost 2 bases. CDR3 length: 17 amino acids. The CDR3 loop reads CASSVVVSGGGQETQYF. In DNA form, the CDR3 reads TGTGCCAGCAGCGTAGTGGTTAGCGGGGGGGGACAAGAGACCCAGTACTTC. Full variable domain (remainder filled in from reference TRBV9 and TRBJ2-5): DSGVTQTPKHLITATGQRVTLRCSPRSGDLSVYWYQQSLDQGLQFLIQYYNGEERAKGNILERFSAQQFPDLHSELNLSSLELGDSALYFCASSVVVSGGGQETQYFGPGTRLLVL.

This clonotype was recorded a few times. The V and J genes are TRBV12-3 or TRBV12-4 and TRBJ2-4, with TRBD1 matching 9 bases. V was pared by 5 bases and J by 5 bases, with 7 bases of the junction left unmatched. CDR3 length equals 15 residues. The CDR3 loop reads CASSTGTGNQNIQYF. The CDR3 coding sequence is TGTGCCAGCAGTACCGGGACAGGGAACCAAAACATTCAGTACTTC.

The chain is built from TRBV6-1 and TRBJ2-3; 10 nucleotides agree with TRBD2. Germline loops: CDR1 MNHNS, CDR2 SASEGT. This CDR3 spans 15 amino acids. With V trimmed by 4 bases and J by 2 bases, 3 bases remained unmatched. CDR3 coding DNA: TGTGCCAGCAGTGTTAGCGGGGGGCACACAGATACGCAGTATTTT. Amino acids: CASSVSGGHTDTQYF.

This clonotype was seen only a few times. CDR3 loop: CASRIAGTDTQYF. The CDR3 coding sequence is TGTGCCAGCAGGATAGCAGGCACAGATACGCAGTATTTT. The V and J genes are TRBV12-3 or TRBV12-4 and TRBJ2-3; D unresolved. V lost 6 bases and J 1 base, leaving 8 bases between the germline ends. The CDR3 has 13 residues.

This clonotype was seen a handful of times. The CDR3 here is CSARVLAGWETQYF. The DNA of the CDR3 is TGCAGTGCTAGAGTACTAGCGGGGTGGGAGACCCAGTACTTC. This chain connects TRBV20-1 to TRBJ2-5; 10 bases are a match to TRBD2. V trimming: 1 base; J trimming: 5 bases; junction bases outside the gene matches: 4. Per the germline V gene, CDR1 is DFQATT and CDR2 is SNEGSKA (reference sequence). This CDR3 has 14 residues.

There are a few counts of this clonotype. This chain connects TRBV12-3 or TRBV12-4 to TRBJ1-2; TRBD1 aligns across 12 bases. V was clipped by 5 bases and J by 4 bases; unmatched bases: 8. This CDR3 is 16 amino acids long. CDR3 nucleotide sequence: TGTGCCAGCAGTCCCAAGCGGGACAGGGGGCTCTATGGCTACACCTTC. Translated, it gives CASSPKRDRGLYGYTF.

The chain carries TRBV19 and TRBJ2-3; 7 positions agree with TRBD2. J gave up 0 bases and V 4 bases, and 10 bases lay outside the gene matches. The germline V gene has CDR1 LNHDA and CDR2 SQIVND (reference sequence). The CDR3 sequence is 17 residues long. The CDR3 DNA reads as TGTGCCAGTAGTACTCCTGGGGGGGAAACTAGCACAGATACGCAGTATTTT. Its protein is CASSTPGGETSTDTQYF.

This clonotype appeared many times. V and J are TRBV24-1 and TRBJ2-3, with 7 bases fitting TRBD1. Germline V gene lookup returns CDR1 KGHDR and CDR2 SFDVKD. The V segment lost 1 base and the J segment 5 bases; nucleotides outside the gene matches: 2. The CDR3 runs 14 residues. The CDR3 here is CATSDFRQGDTQYF. Written as DNA, the CDR3 is TGTGCCACCAGTGATTTCCGACAGGGAGATACGCAGTATTTT.